This T cell receptor beta chain came from a study of blood T cell repertoires in COVID-19. About the study: Some COVID-19 samples were acute and others convalescent; all came from the United States, Italy and Spain. The analysed material was cDNA or gDNA that came from T cells, B-cell-depleted T cells, or PBMCs.

This clone has just one count. Per the study methods: By means of reference gene primer amplification, nucleated cell counts were estimated. This table comes from immunoSEQ multiplex PCR, and its TCRdb copy is limited to in-frame clones, with some not included. V and J calls and clone size are as listed in that table; D and trimming were resolved from the DNA. Of around 200,000 clones in the sample, about 86% were seen once. CDR1 and CDR2 (germline): SGHTA, FQGTGA. The CDR3 extends over 16 amino acids. V lost 5 bases and J lost 5; bases outside the gene matches: 10. The origin of this receptor is a man aged 65 to 85 with active or convalescent COVID-19. The specimen was peripheral blood. V usage is TRBV7-3 and J usage is TRBJ2-2; 8 bases agree with TRBD2. This CDR3 is CASSPAFGRDTGELFF. The CDR3 DNA reads TGTGCCAGCAGCCCCGCTTTCGGGAGGGATACCGGGGAGCTGTTTTTT. Drawing the rest from reference TRBV7-3 and TRBJ2-2, the complete variable domain is GAGVSQTPSNKVTEKGKYVELRCDPISGHTALYWYRQSLGQGPEFLIYFQGTGAADDSGLPNDRFFAVRPEGSVSTLKIQRTERGDSAVYLCASSPAFGRDTGELFFGEGSRLTVL.